This T cell receptor beta chain came from a study of tumor and adjacent non-tumor tissue in lung cancer. In the study overall: Aged roughly 30 to 76 years, patients included about 11 men and several women with stage I to III disease. Each sample yielded 3.5 million to 4.5 million productive TCRbeta reads on average. General observations from the study: Significantly higher TCR diversity was found in tumor than normal lung. Tumor TCR diversity, when higher, was linked to shorter survival.

A modified ARM-PCR protocol with three rounds of nested PCR amplified TCRbeta. A single record per CDR3 protein comes from TCRdb applying MiXCR to the multiplex PCR reads. The repertoire holds 35,000 to 50,000 distinct CDR3 sequences, with 60% as singletons. Germline assignment: CDR1 SGHRS and CDR2 YFSETQ. Trimming cost V 2 bases and J 9 bases, with 21 bases left between them. There are 16 residues in the CDR3. This sample's RNA came from whole unsorted tissue. Distant lung tissue was collected more than 3 cm away from the tumor edge. By its share, this clonotype is large. The antigen remains undetermined.

The sequenced material came from distant non-tumor lung tissue. The clonotype comes from a man aged 45-60 years with non-small cell lung cancer. The gene calls are TRBV5-1 and TRBJ2-1, with D possibly matching TRBD1 (6 bases). The CDR3 here is CASSFLSTGIDGEQFF. In DNA form, the CDR3 reads TGCGCCAGCAGCTTCCTGTCGACAGGAATAGATGGTGAGCAGTTCTTC.